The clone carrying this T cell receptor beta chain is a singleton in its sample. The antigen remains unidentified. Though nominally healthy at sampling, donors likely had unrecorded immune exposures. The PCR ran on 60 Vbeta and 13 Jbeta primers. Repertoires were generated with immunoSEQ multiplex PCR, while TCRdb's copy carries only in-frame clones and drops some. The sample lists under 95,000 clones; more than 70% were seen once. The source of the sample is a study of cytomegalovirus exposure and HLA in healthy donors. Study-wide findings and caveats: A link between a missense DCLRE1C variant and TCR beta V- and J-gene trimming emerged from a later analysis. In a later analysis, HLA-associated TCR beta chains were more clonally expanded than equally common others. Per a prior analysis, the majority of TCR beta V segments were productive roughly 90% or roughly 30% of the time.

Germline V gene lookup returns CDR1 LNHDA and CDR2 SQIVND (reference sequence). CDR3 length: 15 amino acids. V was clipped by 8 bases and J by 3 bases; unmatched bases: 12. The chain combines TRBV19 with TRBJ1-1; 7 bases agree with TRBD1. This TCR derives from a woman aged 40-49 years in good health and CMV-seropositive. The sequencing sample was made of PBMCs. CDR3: CASSRGRRRDTEAFF. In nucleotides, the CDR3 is TGTGCCAGTTCCAGGGGGAGAAGACGGGACACTGAAGCTTTCTTT.